This T cell receptor (beta chain) was sequenced for a study of CD8+ T cells in alopecia areata. The sequencing template was cDNA reverse transcribed from extracted RNA. Measured with immunoSEQ multiplex PCR; TCRdb has only the in-frame clones, and not every one. This sample carries more than 200,000 clones, roughly two fifths of them seen once, and the ten largest clones take approximately 2.9%. Treatment given: oral pan-JAK inhibitor, 5-10 mg twice daily. The CDR3 covers 14 residues. Germline-derived CDR1 and CDR2 are SGHRS and YFSETQ. V was clipped by 5 bases and J by 9 bases; unmatched bases: 7. The sequencing used CD4+ T cells sorted from blood, collected at roughly week 36, from a patient treated with tofacitinib. The genes are TRBV5-1 and TRBJ2-1; 11 bases line up with TRBD2. The clonotype was recovered from a human donor with alopecia areata. The CDR3 coding sequence is TGCGCCAGCAGTCCTATAGCGGGAGGGGTTGAGCAGTTCTTC. Protein sequence: CASSPIAGGVEQFF.